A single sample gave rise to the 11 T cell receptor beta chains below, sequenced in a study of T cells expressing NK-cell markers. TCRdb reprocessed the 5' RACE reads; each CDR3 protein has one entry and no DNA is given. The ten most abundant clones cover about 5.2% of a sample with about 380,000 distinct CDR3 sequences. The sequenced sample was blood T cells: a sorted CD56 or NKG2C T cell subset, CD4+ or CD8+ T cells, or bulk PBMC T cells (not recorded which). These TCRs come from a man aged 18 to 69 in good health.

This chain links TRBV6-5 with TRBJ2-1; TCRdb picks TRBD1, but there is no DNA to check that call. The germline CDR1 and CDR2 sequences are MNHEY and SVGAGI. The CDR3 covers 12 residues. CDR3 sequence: CATSDRAYEQFF.

The CDR3: CASSTGQGNQPQHF. V and J are TRBV5-1 and TRBJ1-5; the D gene TCRdb calls, TRBD1, cannot be checked with no DNA. CDR3 length: 14 amino acids. CDR1 is SGHRS, CDR2 YFSETQ, per germline.

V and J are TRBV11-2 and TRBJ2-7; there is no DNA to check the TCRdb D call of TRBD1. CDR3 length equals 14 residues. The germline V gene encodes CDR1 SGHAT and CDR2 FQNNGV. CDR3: CASSWSRGHYEQYF.

This CDR3 is CASARNGATEAFF. The rearrangement joins TRBV3-1 to TRBJ1-1; TCRdb indicates TRBD1, and absent DNA this call remains unverified. Germline lookup yields CDR1 LGHDT and CDR2 YNNKEL (reference sequence). The CDR3 length is 13 residues.

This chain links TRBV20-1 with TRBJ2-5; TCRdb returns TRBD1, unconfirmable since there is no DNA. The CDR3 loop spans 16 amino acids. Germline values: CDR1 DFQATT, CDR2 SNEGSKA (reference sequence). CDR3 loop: CSAISLRGGARETQYF.

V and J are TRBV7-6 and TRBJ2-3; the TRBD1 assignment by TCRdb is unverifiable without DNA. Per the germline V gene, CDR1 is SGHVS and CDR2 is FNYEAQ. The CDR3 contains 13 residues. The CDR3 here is CASSPRVSDTQYF.

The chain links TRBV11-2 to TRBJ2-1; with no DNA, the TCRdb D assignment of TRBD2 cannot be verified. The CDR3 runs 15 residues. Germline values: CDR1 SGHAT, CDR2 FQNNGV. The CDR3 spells CASSWGLGDDNEQFF.

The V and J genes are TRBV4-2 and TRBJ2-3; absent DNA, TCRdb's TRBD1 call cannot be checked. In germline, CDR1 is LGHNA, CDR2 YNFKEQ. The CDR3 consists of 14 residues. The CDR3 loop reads CASSHGQTGDTQYF.

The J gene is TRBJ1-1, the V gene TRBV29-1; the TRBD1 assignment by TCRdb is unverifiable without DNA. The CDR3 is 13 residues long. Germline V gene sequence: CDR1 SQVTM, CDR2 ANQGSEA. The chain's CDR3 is CSVEGQYLPEAFF. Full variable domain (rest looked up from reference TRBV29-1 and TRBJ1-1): SAVISQKPSRDICQRGTSLTIQCQVDSQVTMMFWYRQQPGQSLTLIATANQGSEATYESGFVIDKFPISRPNLTFSTLTVSNMSPEDSSIYLCSVEGQYLPEAFFGQGTRLTVV.

CDR3 sequence reads: CASSPTSGYNEQFF. The gene calls are TRBV6-1 and TRBJ2-1; no DNA is available, so the TRBD2 call from TCRdb remains unchecked. The CDR3 totals 14 residues. Germline assignment: CDR1 MNHNS and CDR2 SASEGT.

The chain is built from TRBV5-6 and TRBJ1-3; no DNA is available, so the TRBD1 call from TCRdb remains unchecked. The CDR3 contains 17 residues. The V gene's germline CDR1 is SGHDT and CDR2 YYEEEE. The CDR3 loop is CASSLFQGVVSGNTIYF.